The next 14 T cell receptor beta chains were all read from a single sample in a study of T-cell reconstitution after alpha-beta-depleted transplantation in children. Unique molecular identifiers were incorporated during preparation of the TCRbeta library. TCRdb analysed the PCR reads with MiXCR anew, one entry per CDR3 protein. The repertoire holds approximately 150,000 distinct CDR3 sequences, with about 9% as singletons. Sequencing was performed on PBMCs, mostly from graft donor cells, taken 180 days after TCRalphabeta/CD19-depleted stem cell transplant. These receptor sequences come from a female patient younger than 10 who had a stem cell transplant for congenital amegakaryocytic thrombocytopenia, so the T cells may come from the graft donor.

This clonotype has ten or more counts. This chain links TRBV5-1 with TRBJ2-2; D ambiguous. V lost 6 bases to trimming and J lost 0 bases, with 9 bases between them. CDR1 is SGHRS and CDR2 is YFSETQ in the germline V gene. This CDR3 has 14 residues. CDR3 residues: CASTLAPNTGELFF. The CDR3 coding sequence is TGCGCCAGCACGCTGGCCCCGAACACCGGGGAGCTGTTTTTT.

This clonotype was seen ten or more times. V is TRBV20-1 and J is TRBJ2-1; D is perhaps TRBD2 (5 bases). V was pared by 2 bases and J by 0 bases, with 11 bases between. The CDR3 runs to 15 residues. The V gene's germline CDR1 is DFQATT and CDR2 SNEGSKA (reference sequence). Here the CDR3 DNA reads TGCAGTGCTAGAAAAGCGGCGAGCTCCTACAATGAGCAGTTCTTC. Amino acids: CSARKAASSYNEQFF.

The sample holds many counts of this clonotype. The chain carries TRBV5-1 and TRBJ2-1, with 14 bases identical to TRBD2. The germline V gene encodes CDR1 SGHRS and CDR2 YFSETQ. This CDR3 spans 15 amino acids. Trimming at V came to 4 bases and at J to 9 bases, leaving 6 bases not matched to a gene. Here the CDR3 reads CASSLGLAGDSEQFF. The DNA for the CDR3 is TGCGCCAGCAGCCTGGGACTAGCGGGAGATTCTGAGCAGTTCTTC.

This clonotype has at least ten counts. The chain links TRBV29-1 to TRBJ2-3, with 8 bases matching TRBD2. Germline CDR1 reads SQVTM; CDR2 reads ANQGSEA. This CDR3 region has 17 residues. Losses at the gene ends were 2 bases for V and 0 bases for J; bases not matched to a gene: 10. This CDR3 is CSVEWIAGRVSTDTQYF. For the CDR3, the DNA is TGCAGCGTTGAATGGATAGCGGGGAGAGTTAGCACAGATACGCAGTATTTT.

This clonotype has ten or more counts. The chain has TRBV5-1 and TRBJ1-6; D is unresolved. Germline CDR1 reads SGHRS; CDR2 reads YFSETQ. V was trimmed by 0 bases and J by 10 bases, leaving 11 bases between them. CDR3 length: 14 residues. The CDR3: CASSLGTIGSPLHF. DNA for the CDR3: TGCGCCAGCAGCTTGGGAACGATTGGCTCACCCCTCCACTTT. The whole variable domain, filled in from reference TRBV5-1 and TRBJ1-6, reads KAGVTQTPRYLIKTRGQQVTLSCSPISGHRSVSWYQQTPGQGLQFLFEYFSETQRNKGNFPGRFSGRQFSNSRSEMNVSTLELGDSALYLCASSLGTIGSPLHFGNGTRLTVT.

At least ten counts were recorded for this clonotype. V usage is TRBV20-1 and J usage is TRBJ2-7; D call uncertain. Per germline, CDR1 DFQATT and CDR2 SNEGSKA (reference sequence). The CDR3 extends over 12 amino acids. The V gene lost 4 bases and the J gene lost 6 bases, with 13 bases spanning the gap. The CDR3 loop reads CSAIEWLGEQYF. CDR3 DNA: TGCAGTGCTATTGAGTGGCTAGGCGAGCAGTACTTC.

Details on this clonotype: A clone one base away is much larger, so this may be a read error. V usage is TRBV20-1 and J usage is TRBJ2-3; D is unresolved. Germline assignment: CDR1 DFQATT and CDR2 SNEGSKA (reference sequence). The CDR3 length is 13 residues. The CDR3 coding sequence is TGCAGTTCTAGGGCGATCGTTCGGGATACGCAGTATTTT. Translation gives CSSRAIVRDTQYF.

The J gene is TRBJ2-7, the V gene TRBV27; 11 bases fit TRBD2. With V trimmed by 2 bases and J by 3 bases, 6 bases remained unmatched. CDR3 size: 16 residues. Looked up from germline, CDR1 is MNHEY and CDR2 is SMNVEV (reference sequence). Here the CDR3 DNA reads TGTGCCAGCAGTTTACGGGCCGGGACTAGCGGCTACGAGCAGTACTTC. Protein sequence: CASSLRAGTSGYEQYF.

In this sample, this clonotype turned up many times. CDR3 coding DNA: TGTGCCAGCCGAAGTCACGAGGCTTTCTTT. It encodes CASRSHEAFF. The chain is built from TRBV28 and TRBJ1-1; no firm D call. CDR1 and CDR2 (germline): MDHEN, SYDVKM. The CDR3 has 10 residues. With 8 bases removed from V and 11 bases from J, the gap between germline ends came to 12 bases.

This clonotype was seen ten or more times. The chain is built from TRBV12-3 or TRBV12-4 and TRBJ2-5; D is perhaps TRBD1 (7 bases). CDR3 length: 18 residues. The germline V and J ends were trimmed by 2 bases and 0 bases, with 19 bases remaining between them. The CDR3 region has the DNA TGTGCCAGCAGTTTACCCCTAGGGGGCGGGGATAACCAAGAGACCCAGTACTTC. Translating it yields CASSLPLGGGDNQETQYF.

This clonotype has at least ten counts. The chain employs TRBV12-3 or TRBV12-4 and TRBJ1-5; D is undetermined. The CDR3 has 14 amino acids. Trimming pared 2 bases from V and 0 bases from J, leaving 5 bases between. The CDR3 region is CASSLFASNQPQHF. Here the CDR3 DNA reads TGTGCCAGCAGTTTATTCGCTAGCAATCAGCCCCAGCATTTT.

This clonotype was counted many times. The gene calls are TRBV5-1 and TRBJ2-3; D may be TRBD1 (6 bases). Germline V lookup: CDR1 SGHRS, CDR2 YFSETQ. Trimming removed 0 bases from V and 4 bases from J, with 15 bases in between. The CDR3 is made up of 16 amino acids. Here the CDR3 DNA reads TGCGCCAGCAGCTTGGGTACAGGGCGACGCGCAGATACGCAGTATTTT. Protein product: CASSLGTGRRADTQYF.

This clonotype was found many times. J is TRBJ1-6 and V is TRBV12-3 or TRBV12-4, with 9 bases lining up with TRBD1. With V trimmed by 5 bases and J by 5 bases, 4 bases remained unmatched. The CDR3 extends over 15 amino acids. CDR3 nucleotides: TGTGCCAGCAGTCCCCGGACAGGGGATAATTCACCCCTCCACTTT. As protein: CASSPRTGDNSPLHF.

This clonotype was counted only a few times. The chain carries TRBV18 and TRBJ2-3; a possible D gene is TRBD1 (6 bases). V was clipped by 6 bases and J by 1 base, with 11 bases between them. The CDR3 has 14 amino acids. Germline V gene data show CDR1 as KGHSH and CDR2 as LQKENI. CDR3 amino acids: CASSRDTRTDTQYF. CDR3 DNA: TGTGCCAGCTCCCGGGACACCCGCACAGATACGCAGTATTTT.